This paragraph reports one TCR beta chain. These data come from a study of shared clonotypes between healthy human individuals. As defined, naive CD8 cells were CD45RO-negative and positively selected for CCR7, with terminally differentiated effector memory CD45RA+ cells excluded. TCRdb's table, derived via immunoSEQ multiplex PCR, lists solely in-frame clones and lacks some. The sample comprises about 2.1 million clones, approximately 92% of which are singletons, and more than 1.5% rests with the top ten. This CDR3 region has 14 residues. Per germline, CDR1 SGHVS and CDR2 FQNEAQ. Unmatched junction bases numbered 8, after V lost 5 bases and J lost 6 bases.

The origin of this receptor is a man younger than 35 in good health. Some clones in this sample may be carry-over from other donors' samples. The sequenced sample was naive CD8+ T cells from PBMCs. The genes are TRBV7-8 and TRBJ1-2; TRBD1 matches 8 bases. CDR3 loop: CASSPTRGRDGYTF. DNA for the CDR3: TGTGCCAGCAGCCCTACCAGGGGGCGCGATGGCTACACCTTC.